This TCR beta chain was sequenced for a study of blood T cell repertoires in COVID-19. Study-wide context: Material from acute and convalescent COVID-19 was sourced from the United States, Italy and Spain. T cells, B-cell-depleted T cells, or PBMCs supplied cDNA or gDNA.

The length of the CDR3 is 13 residues. The germline CDR1 and CDR2 sequences are SGDLS and YYNGEE. J gave up 8 bases and V 0 bases, and 3 bases lay outside the gene matches. As handled by the study authors: Nucleated cell number was recorded as an estimate derived from reference gene primer amplification. Method: immunoSEQ multiplex PCR; TCRdb's copy keeps in-frame clones and lacks some. D and trimming were read from the DNA, whereas the V and J calls and clone size are those reported in that table. This sample has 85,000 to 90,000 clones; around 80% occur once, and the top ten carry approximately 11%.

The receptor's source is a man between 65 and 85 years old with acute or convalescent COVID-19. What was sequenced was peripheral blood. The chain couples TRBV9 to TRBJ1-2; TRBD1 matches 8 bases. The CDR3, as DNA: TGTGCCAGCAGCGTAGGGACAGGGACCGGCTACACCTTC. This encodes CASSVGTGTGYTF.